This entry concerns a single T cell receptor (beta chain). Its target is unknown. Other DNA sequences in the same sample also yield this CDR3. The data originate from a study of T cell responses to AZD1222 COVID-19 vaccine. Study conclusions and caveats: Within unmutated variant regions lay the reported targets of nearly half of spike-specific TCRs. Just five or six AZD1222 recipients tested seropositive at baseline. Spike-specific TCR breadth and depth rose after two AZD1222 doses.

TCRdb's table, derived via immunoSEQ multiplex PCR, lists solely in-frame clones and lacks some. The data contain over 100,000 clones, 88% of them singletons. The CDR3 length is 12 residues. V lost 3 bases to trimming and J lost 4 bases, with 6 bases between them. CDR1 is KGHSH and CDR2 is LQKENI in the germline V gene. The gene calls are TRBV18 and TRBJ1-1; D gene ambiguous. The sample consisted of peripheral blood, taken on day 0 of AZD1222 vaccination. This TCR was sampled from an adult in good health. CDR3 DNA sequence: TGTGCCAGCTCACCCCCGGGCACTGAAGCTTTCTTT. Amino acid sequence: CASSPPGTEAFF.